This TCR beta chain is drawn from a study of vaccination and CD4 T cells after COVID-19. This sample's treatment: approximately nine-day PBMC culture with coronavirus spike peptide pools or control peptides (ViraFEST assay). With the Oncomine TCR Beta short-read assay, DNA from cultured CD4+ T cells was sequenced. TCRdb recomputed calls from the PCR reads with MiXCR, one row per CDR3 protein. The top ten clones hold roughly a tenth of a sample with approximately 14,000 distinct CDR3 sequences, 50% to 65% of them seen once. As concerns this clonotype: Antigen unknown.

The CDR3 is 14 residues long. The trim removed 5 bases at V and 5 bases at J, leaving 7 bases unmatched. In germline, CDR1 is DFQATT, CDR2 SNEGSKA (reference sequence). The specimen was CD4+ T cells from blood, cultured in vitro. The source of this sequence is a human donor who had recovered from COVID-19. V gene TRBV20-1 combines with J gene TRBJ2-5, with 11 bases that match TRBD1. CDR3 coding DNA: TGCAGTGCTCGCGGACAGGGGGCGAGGGAGACCCAGTACTTC. Translating it yields CSARGQGARETQYF.